The 30 T cell receptor beta chains below come from one sample, sequenced in a study of CD8 T cells in ankylosing spondylitis. TCRdb passed the 5' RACE reads through MiXCR, listing each CDR3 protein once. Seen here are 100,000 to 150,000 distinct CDR3 sequences, over 6% observed once, and the top ten hold 12%. Input material: blood, either unsorted or a sorted T cell fraction (not recorded which). These receptors all stem from a male donor with ankylosing spondylitis or in good health (not recorded which).

This clonotype was recorded many times. CDR3 sequence reads: CASSFVSGITGELFF. In DNA, the CDR3 is TGTGCCAGCAGCTTTGTAAGCGGGATCACCGGGGAGCTGTTTTTT. The chain recombines TRBV5-4 with TRBJ2-2, with TRBD2 matching 7 bases. Germline V lookup: CDR1 SGHNT, CDR2 YYREEE (reference sequence). J lost 4 bases, V lost 2 bases, and 5 bases had no gene match. This CDR3 has 15 residues.

The CDR3 reads CASSWQGNTEAFF. The CDR3, as DNA: TGCGCCAGCAGCTGGCAGGGGAACACTGAAGCTTTCTTT. V gene TRBV5-1 combines with J gene TRBJ1-1, with a possible D match to TRBD1 (5 bases). The length of the CDR3 is 13 residues. Germline V CDR1 and CDR2: SGHRS, YFSETQ. V lost 3 bases to trimming and J lost 1 base, with 7 bases between them.

At least ten counts were recorded for this clonotype. The chain carries TRBV24-1 and TRBJ1-2; TRBD1 is a possible D gene (6 bases). Germline assignment: CDR1 KGHDR and CDR2 SFDVKD. V lost 9 bases and J 1 base, leaving 17 bases between the germline ends. This CDR3 is 15 amino acids long. CDR3 coding DNA: TGTGCCACCGCTATGTCGACAGGAATTAACTATGGCTACACCTTC. Its protein is CATAMSTGINYGYTF.

This clonotype was seen repeatedly, ten times or more. The genes are TRBV10-1 and TRBJ2-3; 7 nucleotides line up with TRBD1. This CDR3 contains 15 residues. Trimming cost V 6 bases and J 4 bases; bases outside gene matches: 10. Looked up from germline, CDR1 is WNHNN and CDR2 is SYGVQD (reference sequence). The CDR3 coding sequence is TGCGCCAGCAGCCAAAACAGGGGTGATGCAGATACGCAGTATTTT. Protein sequence: CASSQNRGDADTQYF.

Many counts were recorded for this clonotype. The V gene is TRBV20-1, the J gene TRBJ1-5; no definite D call. Deletions cut 0 bases from V and 7 bases from J, with 13 bases between. The CDR3 totals 14 residues. CDR1 is DFQATT, CDR2 SNEGSKA, per germline (reference sequence). The CDR3 nucleotides read TGCAGTGCTAGAGATTGGTCCCTTGGGCAGCCCCAGCATTTT. This translates into CSARDWSLGQPQHF.

In its sample, this clonotype was seen a few times. This chain joins TRBV7-3 and TRBJ1-2; no clear D gene. The ends were cut back, 3 bases at V and 6 bases at J, with 11 bases in the middle. The V gene's germline CDR1 is SGHTA and CDR2 FQGTGA. The CDR3 extends over 13 amino acids. Written as DNA, the CDR3 is TGTGCCAGCAGCTTCTCTCTTTCAGATGGCTACACCTTC. It specifies CASSFSLSDGYTF.

This clonotype was counted ten times or more. The chain recombines TRBV5-1 with TRBJ1-2; TRBD1 matches at 7 bases. V lost 0 bases, J lost 7 bases, and 3 bases stayed unmatched. The CDR3 is made up of 13 amino acids. Germline assignment: CDR1 SGHRS and CDR2 YFSETQ. The CDR3, as DNA: TGCGCCAGCAGCTTGGAGGGACAGACTGGCTACACCTTC. This encodes CASSLEGQTGYTF.

Many counts were recorded for this clonotype. The chain combines TRBV3-1 with TRBJ2-1, with unresolved D. The ends were cut back, 1 base at V and 9 bases at J, with 13 bases in the middle. This CDR3 is built from 14 residues. Germline V gives CDR1 LGHDT, CDR2 YNNKEL (reference sequence). The CDR3 DNA follows: TGTGCCAGCAGCCAAGGAGGCGCGGTGGGTGAGCAGTTCTTC. Its translation: CASSQGGAVGEQFF.

This clonotype was observed many times. This chain links TRBV28 with TRBJ2-3, with TRBD2 matching over 9 bases. The J segment lost 3 bases and the V segment lost 4 bases, leaving 2 bases of the junction unmatched. The germline CDR1 and CDR2 sequences are MDHEN and SYDVKM. CDR3 length: 14 residues. CDR3 nucleotide sequence: TGTGCCAGCAGTTCTAGCGGGGAGACAGATACGCAGTATTTT. Residues: CASSSSGETDTQYF.

This clonotype has a count of ten or more. J is TRBJ1-2 and V is TRBV29-1, with 9 bases matching TRBD1. The germline V gene has CDR1 SQVTM and CDR2 ANQGSEA. V dropped 8 bases and J dropped 2; count of bases not matched to a gene: 3. This CDR3 is 12 amino acids long. Here the CDR3 reads CSTGQGNYGYTF. The CDR3 DNA follows: TGCAGCACCGGACAGGGGAACTATGGCTACACCTTC.

This clonotype occurred many times. This sequence joins TRBV12-3 or TRBV12-4 and TRBJ2-7; 9 bases match TRBD2. The CDR3 is 16 residues long. Trimming at V came to 3 bases and at J to 5 bases, leaving 11 bases not matched to a gene. CDR3 protein: CASSFYLPSGNHEQYF. DNA of the CDR3: TGTGCCAGCAGTTTTTATCTGCCTAGCGGGAACCACGAGCAGTACTTC.

V gene TRBV14 combines with J gene TRBJ2-1; possible D gene TRBD2, 7 bases. Between the trimmed V and J ends, which lost 4 bases and 8 bases, there was a span of 18 bases. From germline, CDR1 is SGHDN and CDR2 FVKESK. This CDR3 contains 15 residues. CDR3 protein: CASSRPPRGGDEQFF. As DNA, the CDR3 is TGTGCCAGCAGCCGGCCCCCTAGGGGGGGTGATGAGCAGTTCTTC.

This clonotype was counted many times. This chain links TRBV9 with TRBJ2-7; 7 bases agree with TRBD1. The CDR3 length is 14 residues. CDR1 SGDLS and CDR2 YYNGEE come from the germline V gene. Trimming cost V 4 bases and J 7 bases; bases outside gene matches: 11. Here the CDR3 DNA reads TGTGCCAGCAGCCCACGACAGGGTTCTCTTGAGCAGTACTTC. It yields the protein CASSPRQGSLEQYF.

This clonotype came up many times. This rearrangement joins TRBV9 to TRBJ2-7; the D gene is possibly TRBD1 (6 bases). The CDR3 runs to 14 residues. Germline CDR1 reads SGDLS; CDR2 reads YYNGEE. The V gene lost 2 bases and the J gene lost 1 base, with 10 bases spanning the gap. The CDR3 DNA reads TGTGCCAGCAGCGTGATGGGACATTCCTACGAGCAGTACTTC. Its protein is CASSVMGHSYEQYF.

This clonotype was seen ten or more times. V gene TRBV2 combines with J gene TRBJ1-1; D unclear. Between the trimmed V and J ends, which lost 1 base and 1 base, there was a span of 13 bases. CDR1 SNHLY and CDR2 FYNNEI come from the germline V gene. The CDR3 sequence is 16 residues long. CDR3 amino acids: CASSEGSWNPNTEAFF. Written as DNA, the CDR3 is TGTGCCAGCAGTGAAGGTTCCTGGAACCCGAACACTGAAGCTTTCTTT. Full variable domain (missing parts from reference TRBV2 and TRBJ1-1): EPEVTQTPSHQVTQMGQEVILRCVPISNHLYFYWYRQILGQKVEFLVSFYNNEISEKSEIFDDQFSVERPDGSNFTLKIRSTKLEDSAMYFCASSEGSWNPNTEAFFGQGTRLTVV.

In its sample, this clonotype was seen many times. The chain joins TRBV6-1 to TRBJ1-1; 10 bases map to TRBD1. Trimming at V came to 6 bases and at J to 5 bases, leaving 21 bases not matched to a gene. The CDR3 contains 19 residues. Germline CDR1 MNHNS, CDR2 SASEGT. This CDR3 is CASRKAGTGAVWSRTEAFF. The CDR3 region has the DNA TGTGCCAGCAGAAAAGCCGGGACAGGGGCGGTATGGTCGAGGACTGAAGCTTTCTTT.

In its sample, this clonotype was seen many times. The V call is TRBV20-1, the J call TRBJ2-7, with D unresolved. Per the germline V gene, CDR1 is DFQATT and CDR2 is SNEGSKA (reference sequence). Trimming took 6 bases from V and 0 from J, leaving 9 bases between them. The CDR3 length is 12 residues. The chain's CDR3 is CSASDHSYEQYF. The DNA of the CDR3 is TGCAGTGCGAGCGATCACTCCTACGAGCAGTACTTC.

There are many counts of this clonotype. The chain combines TRBV12-3 or TRBV12-4 with TRBJ2-5, with D perhaps matching TRBD2 (5 bases). CDR3 length: 13 residues. V gave up 1 base and J gave up 2 bases, with 5 bases separating them. Here the CDR3 reads CASSLGLQETQYF. The CDR3 coding sequence is TGTGCCAGCAGTTTAGGACTACAAGAGACCCAGTACTTC.

This clonotype was observed many times. At one end, the junction sequence differs from germline, possibly due to a read error. The J gene is TRBJ2-5, the V gene TRBV11-2; TRBD2 agrees at 13 bases. The CDR3 sequence is 12 residues long. The germline V gene encodes CDR1 SGHAT and CDR2 FQNNGV. CDR3 nucleotides: TGTGCCAGCAGCTTAGGGACTAGCGGGAGTAGGTTC. Encoded protein: CASSLGTSGSRF.

At least ten counts were recorded for this clonotype. This chain connects TRBV27 to TRBJ1-1, with 9 bases identical to TRBD1. CDR3 length: 13 residues. Germline trimming cut 4 bases from V and 7 bases from J; bases unmatched to any gene: 4. Per the germline V gene, CDR1 is MNHEY and CDR2 is SMNVEV (reference sequence). DNA for the CDR3: TGTGCCAGCAGTTGGAGGACAGGGGATGAAGCTTTCTTT. This translates into CASSWRTGDEAFF.

This clonotype was detected ten times or more. This sequence joins TRBV7-8 and TRBJ1-5, with D perhaps TRBD1 (5 bases). Germline CDR1 SGHVS, CDR2 FQNEAQ. The V and J ends lost 5 bases and 0 bases respectively, with 20 bases between them. There are 18 residues in the CDR3. CDR3 residues: CASSAGTLGVYSNQPQHF. The CDR3 DNA follows: TGTGCCAGCAGCGCCGGAACCTTGGGGGTATATAGCAATCAGCCCCAGCATTTT.

This clonotype was observed many times. The gene calls are TRBV12-3 or TRBV12-4 and TRBJ2-1, with TRBD2 identical over 13 bases. Germline trimming cut 6 bases from V and 6 bases from J; bases unmatched to any gene: 5. The CDR3 sequence is 15 residues long. The CDR3 DNA reads as TGTGCCAGCAGCCCCGGACTAGCGGGAGCCAATGAGCAGTTCTTC. As protein: CASSPGLAGANEQFF.

Many counts were recorded for this clonotype. V and J are TRBV3-1 and TRBJ1-5; no clear D gene. Trimming shortened V by 3 bases and J by 7 bases, and 10 bases separated the two germline ends. Germline-derived CDR1 and CDR2 are LGHDT and YNNKEL (reference sequence). This CDR3 is built from 13 residues. The CDR3 nucleotides read TGTGCCAGCAGCCACGCAAGAGGGCAGCCCCAGCATTTT. It codes for CASSHARGQPQHF.

This clonotype was observed at least ten times. The chain couples TRBV28 to TRBJ2-1; D is possibly TRBD1 (5 bases). The length of the CDR3 is 12 residues. The germline V and J ends were trimmed by 3 bases and 10 bases, with 10 bases remaining between them. Germline loops: CDR1 MDHEN, CDR2 SYDVKM. This CDR3 reads CASSLTVAEQFF. The CDR3, as DNA: TGTGCCAGCAGTTTGACAGTAGCCGAGCAGTTCTTC.

This clonotype was recorded at least ten times. The CDR3 region is CASSQDPPGTAYGYTF. The CDR3 nucleotides read TGTGCCAGCAGCCAAGACCCCCCTGGGACGGCCTATGGCTACACCTTC. The chain recombines TRBV3-1 with TRBJ1-2; maybe TRBD1 (5 bases). Trimming cost V 0 bases and J 4 bases, with 15 bases left between them. Germline CDR1 reads LGHDT; CDR2 reads YNNKEL (reference sequence). The CDR3 runs to 16 residues.

There are many counts of this clonotype. The chain joins TRBV5-1 to TRBJ1-1; D ambiguous. This CDR3 region has 11 residues. V was pared by 5 bases and J by 10 bases, with 12 bases between. Germline V gives CDR1 SGHRS, CDR2 YFSETQ. The CDR3 protein is CASREGGRAFF. CDR3 sequence (DNA): TGCGCCAGCAGAGAGGGAGGGAGAGCTTTCTTT.

This clonotype has ten or more counts. V gene TRBV6-5 combines with J gene TRBJ1-3, with a possible D match to TRBD1 (5 bases). Trimming removed 0 bases at V and 4 bases at J, with 13 bases between. Germline-derived CDR1 and CDR2 are MNHEY and SVGAGI. The CDR3 is made up of 16 amino acids. CDR3: CASSYSTETEGNTIYF. CDR3 sequence (DNA): TGTGCCAGCAGTTACTCGACAGAAACCGAAGGAAACACCATATATTTT.

This clonotype was counted many times. The chain joins TRBV12-3 or TRBV12-4 to TRBJ2-7; 7 nucleotides match TRBD2. CDR3 length equals 12 residues. With V trimmed by 6 bases and J by 6 bases, 5 bases remained unmatched. The CDR3 DNA is TGTGCCAGCAGCCCCGGGGGGTCCGAGCAGTACTTC. Amino acids: CASSPGGSEQYF.

The table lists this clonotype with many counts. CDR3: CASSLAPAGVPSTDTQYF. CDR3 nucleotides: TGTGCCAGCAGCTTAGCTCCGGCGGGCGTGCCTAGCACAGATACGCAGTATTTT. The chain uses TRBV7-2 and TRBJ2-3, with D tentatively TRBD2 (5 bases). Germline loops: CDR1 SGHTA, CDR2 FQGNSA. CDR3 length: 18 amino acids. Trimming took off 0 bases at V and 0 bases at J, with 16 bases between the two ends. Using reference TRBV7-2 and TRBJ2-3 for the parts outside the CDR3, the full variable domain is GAGVSQSPSNKVTEKGKDVELRCDPISGHTALYWYRQSLGQGLEFLIYFQGNSAPDKSGLPSDRFSAERTGGSVSTLTIQRTQQEDSAVYLCASSLAPAGVPSTDTQYFGPGTRLTVL.

This clonotype was counted ten times or more. The chain uses TRBV5-1 and TRBJ2-7; 9 nucleotides match TRBD1. Germline assignment: CDR1 SGHRS and CDR2 YFSETQ. J was trimmed by 0 bases and V by 2 bases; bases with no gene match: 3. The length of the CDR3 is 15 residues. The CDR3 sequence is CASSFTGGSSYEQYF. CDR3 DNA: TGCGCCAGCAGCTTCACAGGGGGCAGCTCCTACGAGCAGTACTTC.